The entry that follows covers one T cell receptor beta chain sequence. The data were taken from a study of blood T cell repertoires in COVID-19. The CDR3 consists of 16 residues. Germline V CDR1 and CDR2: KGHSH, LQKENI. V shed 2 bases and J 8 bases; nucleotides not matched to a gene: 10. Some clones are missing from TCRdb's copy, which holds only in-frame ones; the method was immunoSEQ multiplex PCR. Found here are under 400,000 clones, just over 85% of them singletons; the top ten hold about 4%. The sequenced sample was PBMCs or T cells enriched from blood (not recorded which). The chain is built from TRBV18 and TRBJ2-1; 9 positions match TRBD1. The clonotype originates from a woman aged 35 to 49 with acute COVID-19. This CDR3 reads CASSPNTGGNGDEQFF. CDR3 in DNA: TGTGCCAGCTCACCAAATACAGGGGGCAATGGCGATGAGCAGTTCTTC.